The TCR beta chain under discussion was sequenced for a study of T cells in Graves' hyperthyroidism and ophthalmopathy. Study-wide background: Peripheral blood was obtained at initial diagnosis, preceding any treatment.

Extraction of PBMCs used roughly 9.3 ml of fresh peripheral blood. The CDR3 loop spans 15 amino acids. Trimming removed 6 bases at V and 8 bases at J, with 20 bases between. CDR1 is MDHEN, CDR2 SYDVKM, per germline. Study-wide results and limits: Model output signaled ophthalmopathy a median around 5.9 months ahead of onset. Stable hyperthyroidism was separated from ophthalmopathy by a model based on 13 V-J features.

This clonotype was seen repeatedly, ten times or more. Antigen unknown. The TCR beta CDR3 regions underwent amplification using RNA transcripts as the source. A first-round RT-PCR of the TCR CDR3 used the HTBI primer set. A single record per CDR3 protein comes from TCRdb applying MiXCR to the multiplex PCR reads. The sample includes more than 650,000 distinct CDR3 sequences, approximately 14% of them seen just once. The sequenced material came from blood. The chain uses TRBV28 and TRBJ2-1; D possibly uses TRBD1 or TRBD2 (6 bases each). This receptor was identified in a young woman with Graves' hyperthyroidism. The CDR3 is CASRDSWLGGDEQFF. DNA for the CDR3: TGTGCCAGCAGGGACAGTTGGTTGGGGGGAGATGAGCAGTTCTTC.